This note documents a single T cell receptor beta chain sequence. These data are taken from a study of identifying expanded T cells in peripheral blood. Sequencing used immunoSEQ multiplex PCR; TCRdb keeps in-frame clones, though not all of them. The sample has about 110,000 clones; approximately 90% are singletons. The CDR3 sequence is 12 residues long. CDR1 SGHNT and CDR2 YYREEE come from the germline V gene (reference sequence). Trimming pared 4 bases from V and 6 bases from J, leaving 8 bases between. This receptor was identified in a person between 18 and 75 years old in good health. Input material: blood. The chain links TRBV5-4 to TRBJ1-5, with D tentatively TRBD1 (5 bases). In nucleotides, the CDR3 is TGTGCCAGCAGCGCCCAGGGTCAGCCCCAGCATTTT. Amino acid sequence: CASSAQGQPQHF. The full variable domain, its missing parts supplied by reference TRBV5-4 and TRBJ1-5, is ETGVTQSPTHLIKTRGQQVTLRCSSQSGHNTVSWYQQALGQGPQFIFQYYREEENGRGNFPPRFSGLQFPNYSSELNVNALELDDSALYLCASSAQGQPQHFGDGTRLSIL.